Following are 14 T cell receptor beta chains from one sample sequenced in a study of T-cell reconstitution after alpha-beta-depleted transplantation in children. TCRbeta library construction was performed incorporating unique molecular identifiers. From the PCR reads, TCRdb called clonotypes with MiXCR, one entry per CDR3 protein. Among approximately 230,000 distinct CDR3 sequences listed, about 26% were seen once. The specimen was PBMCs, collected before TCRalphabeta/CD19-depleted stem cell transplant. Receptor source: a girl aged 2 to 9 with Fanconi anemia, due to receive a stem cell transplant.

V usage is TRBV11-1 and J usage is TRBJ2-2; no clear D gene. Germline CDR1 SGHAT, CDR2 FQDESV (reference sequence). The length of the CDR3 is 16 residues. Between the trimmed V and J ends, which lost 1 base and 1 base, there was a span of 10 bases. CDR3 sequence (DNA): TGTGCCAGCAGCTTAGGATTTCCGGAGAACACCGGGGAGCTGTTTTTT. It specifies CASSLGFPENTGELFF. Using reference TRBV11-1 and TRBJ2-2 for the parts outside the CDR3, the full variable domain is EAEVAQSPRYKITEKSQAVAFWCDPISGHATLYWYRQILGQGPELLVQFQDESVVDDSQLPKDRFSAERLKGVDSTLKIQPAELGDSAMYLCASSLGFPENTGELFFGEGSRLTVL.

The chain employs TRBV20-1 and TRBJ2-5, with TRBD1 matching 9 bases. The V and J ends lost 5 bases and 5 bases, in that order; junction bases with no gene match: 12. CDR3 length: 15 residues. Germline CDR1 DFQATT, CDR2 SNEGSKA (reference sequence). The DNA for the CDR3 is TGCAGTGCTGATCATTTGGACAGGGGATCCGAGACCCAGTACTTC. The encoded protein is CSADHLDRGSETQYF.

In its sample, this clonotype was seen many times. The V call is TRBV29-1, the J call TRBJ2-1, with TRBD2 matching 9 bases. In germline, CDR1 is SQVTM, CDR2 ANQGSEA. V gave up 4 bases and J gave up 8 bases; unmatched junction bases: 15. This CDR3 has 16 residues. CDR3: CSVVRLAGSWGYEQFF. The CDR3 coding sequence is TGCAGCGTTGTCAGGCTAGCGGGATCTTGGGGCTATGAGCAGTTCTTC.

V gene TRBV19 combines with J gene TRBJ2-1; D remains ambiguous. V was trimmed by 3 bases and J by 6 bases, leaving 15 bases between them. The CDR3 totals 15 residues. Per the germline V gene, CDR1 is LNHDA and CDR2 is SQIVND (reference sequence). In nucleotides, the CDR3 is TGTGCCAGTAGTATTCTACCCTCGCTGTTCAATGAGCAGTTCTTC. Translating gives CASSILPSLFNEQFF.

This clonotype appeared many times. The chain is built from TRBV20-1 and TRBJ1-1, with D possibly being TRBD1 (5 bases). Germline V gene sequence: CDR1 DFQATT, CDR2 SNEGSKA (reference sequence). V dropped 6 bases and J dropped 4 bases, with 18 bases sitting between them. This CDR3 region has 14 residues. CDR3 sequence: CSATSHRKPTEAFF. CDR3 bases: TGCAGTGCCACATCCCACAGGAAACCCACTGAAGCTTTCTTT.

In its sample, this clonotype was seen many times. The chain combines TRBV12-3 or TRBV12-4 with TRBJ2-2; D remains unclear. This CDR3 contains 11 residues. The ends were cut back, 6 bases at V and 6 bases at J, with 5 bases in the middle. The CDR3 region is CASRESGELFF. Written as DNA, the CDR3 is TGTGCCAGCAGGGAGTCCGGGGAGCTGTTTTTT.

V gene TRBV5-1 combines with J gene TRBJ1-2; no firm D call. CDR3 size: 14 residues. The germline V gene has CDR1 SGHRS and CDR2 YFSETQ. V lost 2 bases to trimming and J lost 8 bases, with 16 bases between them. The CDR3 reads CASSLHPLIGGYTF. CDR3 nucleotide sequence: TGCGCCAGCAGCTTACATCCCCTAATCGGGGGCTACACCTTC.

This clonotype appeared a few times. The chain recombines TRBV12-3 or TRBV12-4 with TRBJ2-3, with 12 bases that match TRBD2. The CDR3 spans 17 residues. J lost 6 bases, V lost 5 bases, and 12 bases had no gene match. The CDR3 is CASSPKLAGGGADTQYF. The CDR3 DNA is TGTGCCAGCAGTCCCAAACTAGCGGGGGGCGGGGCCGATACGCAGTATTTT.

V is TRBV3-1 and J is TRBJ2-1; D is tentatively TRBD1 or TRBD2 (6 bases each). The CDR3 contains 13 residues. The ends were cut back, 5 bases at V and 9 bases at J, with 14 bases in the middle. The germline V gene encodes CDR1 LGHDT and CDR2 YNNKEL (reference sequence). Here the CDR3 reads CASSGSPGAEQFF. The CDR3 region has the DNA TGTGCCAGCAGCGGCTCACCGGGGGCTGAGCAGTTCTTC.

V usage is TRBV7-9 and J usage is TRBJ2-3; no firm D call. Germline CDR1 reads SEHNR; CDR2 reads FQNEAQ (reference sequence). The CDR3 has 12 residues. V shed 5 bases and J shed 6 bases, with 9 bases lying between them. The CDR3 is CASSIVGDTQYF. CDR3 nucleotides: TGTGCCAGCAGCATAGTGGGGGATACGCAGTATTTT.

The genes are TRBV5-6 and TRBJ2-3; D uncertain. Trimming took 5 bases from V and 5 from J, leaving 12 bases between them. The CDR3 consists of 13 residues. CDR1 is SGHDT, CDR2 YYEEEE, per germline. This CDR3 is CASSFQKGDTQYF. In DNA, the CDR3 is TGTGCCAGCAGTTTCCAGAAGGGAGATACGCAGTATTTT.

This clonotype occurred many times. The V call is TRBV7-2, the J call TRBJ2-1; D possibly corresponds to TRBD2 (7 bases). V was pared by 2 bases and J by 4 bases, with 15 bases between. The CDR3 is 16 residues long. The germline CDR1 and CDR2 sequences are SGHTA and FQGNSA. CDR3: CASSLSWGGGYNEQFF. As DNA, the CDR3 is TGTGCCAGCAGCTTAAGTTGGGGGGGCGGGTACAATGAGCAGTTCTTC.

This clonotype was observed a handful of times. This chain joins TRBV28 and TRBJ2-7; D uncertain. The CDR3 length is 12 residues. Germline CDR1 is MDHEN and CDR2 is SYDVKM. The ends were cut back, 5 bases at V and 2 bases at J, with 7 bases in the middle. Here the CDR3 reads CASSHKPYEQYF. Here the CDR3 DNA reads TGTGCCAGCAGTCACAAGCCCTACGAGCAGTACTTC.

V is TRBV6-1 and J is TRBJ2-7, with TRBD2 matching 9 bases. Germline trimming cut 6 bases from V and 2 bases from J; bases unmatched to any gene: 14. CDR1 is MNHNS, CDR2 SASEGT, per germline. This CDR3 comprises 17 residues. The CDR3 coding sequence is TGTGCCAGCAGAACTACAGCTAGCGGGAACGGGGCCTACGAGCAGTACTTC. Translation: CASRTTASGNGAYEQYF.